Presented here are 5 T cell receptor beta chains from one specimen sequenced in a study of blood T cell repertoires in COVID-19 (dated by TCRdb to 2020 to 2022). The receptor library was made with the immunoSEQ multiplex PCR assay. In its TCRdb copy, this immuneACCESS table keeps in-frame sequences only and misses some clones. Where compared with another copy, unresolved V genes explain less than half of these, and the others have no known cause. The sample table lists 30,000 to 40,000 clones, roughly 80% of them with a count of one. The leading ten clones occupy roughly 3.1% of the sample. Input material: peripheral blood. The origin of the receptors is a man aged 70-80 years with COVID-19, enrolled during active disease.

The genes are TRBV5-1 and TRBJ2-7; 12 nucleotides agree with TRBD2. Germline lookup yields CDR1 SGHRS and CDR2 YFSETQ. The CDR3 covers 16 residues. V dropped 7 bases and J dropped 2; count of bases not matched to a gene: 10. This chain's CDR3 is CASQPSSSGRAYEQYF. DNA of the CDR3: TGCGCCAGCCAACCGAGCTCTAGCGGGAGGGCCTACGAGCAGTACTTC.

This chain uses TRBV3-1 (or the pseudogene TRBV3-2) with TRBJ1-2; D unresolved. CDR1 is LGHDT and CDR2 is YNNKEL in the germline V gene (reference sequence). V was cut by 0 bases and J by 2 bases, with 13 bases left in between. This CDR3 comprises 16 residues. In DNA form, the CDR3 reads TGTGCCAGCAGCCAAGAAATTTCGGGATCAAACTATGGCTACACCTTC. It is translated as CASSQEISGSNYGYTF.

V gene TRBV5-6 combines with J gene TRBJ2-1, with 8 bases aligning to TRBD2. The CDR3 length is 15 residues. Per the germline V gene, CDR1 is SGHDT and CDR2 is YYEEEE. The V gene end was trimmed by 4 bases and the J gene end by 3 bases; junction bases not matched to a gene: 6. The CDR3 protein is CASSTLSGGYNEQFF. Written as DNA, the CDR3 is TGTGCCAGCAGCACCCTCAGCGGGGGCTACAATGAGCAGTTCTTC.

The chain's CDR3 is CASSLRPGSTSHEQFF. The CDR3 DNA sequence: TGTGCCAGCAGCCTAAGGCCGGGTTCCACTTCCCATGAGCAGTTCTTC. The chain combines TRBV5-6 with TRBJ2-1; no reliable D call. The CDR3 extends over 16 amino acids. Germline assignment: CDR1 SGHDT and CDR2 YYEEEE. Trimming took off 4 bases at V and 8 bases at J, with 22 bases between the two ends.

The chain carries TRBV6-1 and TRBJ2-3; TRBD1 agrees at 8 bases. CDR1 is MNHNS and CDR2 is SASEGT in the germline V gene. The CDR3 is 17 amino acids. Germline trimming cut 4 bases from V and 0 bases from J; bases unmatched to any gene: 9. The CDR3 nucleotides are TGTGCCAGCAGTGGCGGGACAGGATATGCTAGCACAGATACGCAGTATTTT. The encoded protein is CASSGGTGYASTDTQYF.